What follows are 28 T cell receptor beta chains derived from one specimen sequenced in a study of neurological immune-mediated disorders. As for time point: longitudinal time-point 3. TCRdb reanalysed the 5' RACE reads using MiXCR and keeps one entry per CDR3 protein. The top ten hold approximately 5.7% of the sample, which has tens of thousands of distinct CDR3 sequences, approximately 4.6% seen once. Material for sequencing was PBMCs. Source of these receptors: a woman aged 55 to 70 with multiple sclerosis.

This clonotype has ten or more counts. The CDR3 coding sequence is TGTGCCAGCAGCTTAGGACAGGGATTTAATGAAAAACTGTTTTTT. Protein product: CASSLGQGFNEKLFF. The rearrangement links TRBV7-9 to TRBJ1-4, with 7 bases fitting TRBD1. V lost 1 base to trimming and J lost 4 bases; unmatched junction nucleotides: 3. The germline CDR1 and CDR2 sequences are SEHNR and FQNEAQ (reference sequence). The CDR3 contains 15 residues.

In this sample, this clonotype turned up many times. This rearrangement joins TRBV6-5 to TRBJ1-2; the match to TRBD1 covers 10 bases. Germline CDR1 MNHEY, CDR2 SVGAGI. The V and J ends lost 5 bases and 2 bases, in that order; junction bases with no gene match: 5. The length of the CDR3 is 15 residues. In DNA, the CDR3 is TGTGCCAGCAGTCGGACAGGGGGAGGAAACTATGGCTACACCTTC. Protein: CASSRTGGGNYGYTF.

The chain employs TRBV28 and TRBJ1-5; TRBD1 might be the D (5 bases). Germline V CDR1 and CDR2: MDHEN, SYDVKM. Trimming took off 4 bases at V and 1 base at J, with 8 bases between the two ends. CDR3 size: 14 residues. The CDR3 here is CASSSGHSNQPQHF. CDR3 nucleotides: TGTGCCAGCAGTTCCGGACACAGCAATCAGCCCCAGCATTTT.

This clonotype was counted many times. The rearrangement uses TRBV11-2 and TRBJ2-5; possibly TRBD2 for D (6 bases). Germline CDR1 and CDR2: SGHAT and FQNNGV. The CDR3 length is 18 residues. Trimming cost V 0 bases and J 3 bases, with 20 bases left between them. The CDR3 loop reads CASSLDPPQGGFEETQYF. CDR3 in DNA: TGTGCCAGCAGCTTAGATCCCCCCCAGGGAGGATTTGAAGAGACCCAGTACTTC.

This clonotype was counted many times. The chain employs TRBV5-1 and TRBJ2-7; 7 bases match TRBD1. The CDR3 runs to 12 residues. CDR1 and CDR2 from the germline V gene are SGHRS and YFSETQ. J was trimmed by 3 bases and V by 4 bases; bases with no gene match: 1. CDR3 region: CASSPGGYEQYF. CDR3 nucleotide sequence: TGCGCCAGCAGCCCAGGGGGCTACGAGCAGTACTTC.

This clonotype was detected many times. The rearrangement joins TRBV5-1 to TRBJ2-7, with 9 bases lining up with TRBD1. The trim removed 0 bases at V and 3 bases at J, leaving 4 bases unmatched. This CDR3 contains 15 residues. Germline loops: CDR1 SGHRS, CDR2 YFSETQ. CDR3 DNA: TGCGCCAGCAGCTTGGGAGGACAGGGGATCTACGAGCAGTACTTC. Protein sequence: CASSLGGQGIYEQYF.

This clonotype appeared a few times. The V gene is TRBV18, the J gene TRBJ2-4, with TRBD1 as a possible D gene (6 bases). Looked up from germline, CDR1 is KGHSH and CDR2 is LQKENI. With 3 bases removed from V and 2 bases from J, the gap between germline ends came to 11 bases. The CDR3 is 15 residues long. The CDR3 DNA follows: TGTGCCAGCTCACCTTTGGACAGCCCCAAAAACATTCAGTACTTC. It encodes CASSPLDSPKNIQYF. Full variable domain (remainder filled in from reference TRBV18 and TRBJ2-4): NAGVMQNPRHLVRRRGQEARLRCSPMKGHSHVYWYRQLPEEGLKFMVYLQKENIIDESGMPKERFSAEFPKEGPSILRIQQVVRGDSAAYFCASSPLDSPKNIQYFGAGTRLSVL.

This clonotype appeared many times. The chain links TRBV25-1 to TRBJ1-2, with D uncertain. Looked up from germline, CDR1 is MGHDK and CDR2 is SYGVNS. V lost 4 bases to trimming and J lost 4 bases, with 4 bases between them. This CDR3 has 11 residues. The CDR3 DNA reads TGTGCCAGCAGTGCTGGCTATGGCTACACCTTC. Translation: CASSAGYGYTF.

This clonotype has ten or more counts. V usage is TRBV5-1 and J usage is TRBJ2-3, with 9 bases aligning to TRBD2. This CDR3 is 17 amino acids long. The ends lost 4 bases at V and 3 bases at J; junction bases unmatched: 12. In germline, CDR1 is SGHRS, CDR2 YFSETQ. In DNA, the CDR3 is TGCGCCAGCAGCCTTGGCGTTAGCGGGGGAAAGACAGATACGCAGTATTTT. Protein: CASSLGVSGGKTDTQYF.

This clonotype was recorded many times. This chain links TRBV7-2 with TRBJ1-2; 11 nucleotides match TRBD1. V dropped 5 bases and J dropped 7; count of bases not matched to a gene: 9. CDR3 length: 15 amino acids. The germline gives CDR1 SGHTA, CDR2 FQGNSA. The chain's CDR3 is CASSPPGTGGSGYTF. CDR3 coding DNA: TGTGCCAGCAGCCCTCCCGGGACAGGGGGAAGTGGCTACACCTTC.

This clonotype was seen many times. The chain links TRBV12-3 or TRBV12-4 to TRBJ1-6; D unresolved. V lost 4 bases and J lost 9, with 13 bases in between. This CDR3 comprises 14 residues. The CDR3 here is CASSSGIVGSPLHF. CDR3 sequence (DNA): TGTGCCAGCAGTTCCGGCATAGTGGGTTCACCCCTCCACTTT.

This clonotype was seen at least ten times. The rearrangement links TRBV5-1 to TRBJ2-1, with 7 positions matching TRBD1. The germline V gene encodes CDR1 SGHRS and CDR2 YFSETQ. The junction had 0 bases not matched to a gene; V was cut back by 0 bases and J by 3 bases. The length of the CDR3 is 14 residues. The DNA for the CDR3 is TGCGCCAGCAGCTTGGGGGACAGCTACAATGAGCAGTTCTTC. Residues: CASSLGDSYNEQFF.

Ten or more counts support this clonotype. The chain is built from TRBV7-2 and TRBJ1-2, with a possible D match to TRBD1 (6 bases). Germline CDR1 reads SGHTA; CDR2 reads FQGNSA. The ends were cut back, 5 bases at V and 1 base at J, with 11 bases in the middle. The CDR3 length is 14 residues. The CDR3 region has the DNA TGTGCCAGCAGCACCCGGACAGTTAACTATGGCTACACCTTC. It encodes CASSTRTVNYGYTF. The full variable domain, with the rest looked up from reference TRBV7-2 and TRBJ1-2, is GAGVSQSPSNKVTEKGKDVELRCDPISGHTALYWYRQSLGQGLEFLIYFQGNSAPDKSGLPSDRFSAERTGGSVSTLTIQRTQQEDSAVYLCASSTRTVNYGYTFGSGTRLTVV.

This clonotype was observed at least ten times. The V gene is TRBV9, the J gene TRBJ2-1; a weak D match, TRBD2 (6 bases). V lost 0 bases to trimming and J lost 9 bases, with 13 bases between them. Per germline, CDR1 SGDLS and CDR2 YYNGEE. The CDR3 is made up of 14 amino acids. For the CDR3, the DNA is TGTGCCAGCAGCGTAGGGATAGAAGCGGGTGAGCAGTTCTTC. This translates into CASSVGIEAGEQFF.

In this sample, this clonotype turned up many times. The CDR3 loop reads CSVGLMAKNIQYF. The CDR3 DNA reads TGCAGCGTTGGACTAATGGCCAAAAACATTCAGTACTTC. The chain is built from TRBV29-1 and TRBJ2-4, with a tentative D call TRBD2 (5 bases). Germline V gene lookup returns CDR1 SQVTM and CDR2 ANQGSEA. Trimming pared 4 bases from V and 1 base from J, leaving 8 bases between. This CDR3 has 13 residues. The full variable domain, its missing parts supplied by reference TRBV29-1 and TRBJ2-4, is SAVISQKPSRDICQRGTSLTIQCQVDSQVTMMFWYRQQPGQSLTLIATANQGSEATYESGFVIDKFPISRPNLTFSTLTVSNMSPEDSSIYLCSVGLMAKNIQYFGAGTRLSVL.

This chain joins TRBV12-3 or TRBV12-4 and TRBJ2-3; D perhaps matches TRBD2 (6 bases). The CDR3 spans 17 residues. V was cut by 0 bases and J by 0 bases, with 13 bases left in between. CDR3 in amino acids: CASSLARDSSSTDTQYF. DNA of the CDR3: TGTGCCAGCAGTTTAGCGAGGGACTCATCCAGCACAGATACGCAGTATTTT.

The table lists this clonotype with many counts. This chain connects TRBV11-2 to TRBJ1-1, with TRBD1 as a possible D gene (5 bases). The V and J ends lost 6 bases and 5 bases respectively, with 10 bases between them. The CDR3 is made up of 12 amino acids. The V gene's germline CDR1 is SGHAT and CDR2 FQNNGV. This chain's CDR3 is CASSRDGTEAFF. CDR3 bases: TGTGCCAGCAGTCGGGACGGGACTGAAGCTTTCTTT. Based on the CDR3 plus reference TRBV11-2 and TRBJ1-1, the full variable domain is EAGVAQSPRYKIIEKRQSVAFWCNPISGHATLYWYQQILGQGPKLLIQFQNNGVVDDSQLPKDRFSAERLKGVDSTLKIQPAKLEDSAVYLCASSRDGTEAFFGQGTRLTVV.

This clonotype was counted ten times or more. The CDR3 loop reads CASSLPGFGGDPYEQYF. CDR3 nucleotides: TGTGCCAGCAGCCTACCTGGATTTGGAGGGGACCCCTACGAGCAGTACTTC. The chain links TRBV28 to TRBJ2-7, with D tentatively TRBD2 (6 bases). The V gene lost 6 bases and the J gene lost 2 bases, with 23 bases spanning the gap. Germline V gene lookup returns CDR1 MDHEN and CDR2 SYDVKM. The CDR3 extends over 17 amino acids.

This clonotype was detected a few times. This chain uses TRBV5-1 with TRBJ1-3; 7 nucleotides align to TRBD1. J gave up 4 bases and V 4 bases, and 11 bases lay outside the gene matches. Germline V gene lookup returns CDR1 SGHRS and CDR2 YFSETQ. CDR3 size: 16 residues. The CDR3 loop is CASSKTTGQTGNTIYF. The CDR3 bases are TGCGCCAGCAGCAAAACGACAGGGCAAACGGGAAACACCATATATTTT.

The sample holds many counts of this clonotype. This rearrangement joins TRBV4-1 to TRBJ2-5, with 14 nucleotides matching TRBD2. The CDR3 loop spans 15 amino acids. Germline V gives CDR1 MGHRA, CDR2 YSYEKL. Trimming took 1 base from V and 5 from J; bases not matched to a gene: 0. Written as DNA, the CDR3 is TGCGCCAGCAGCCAAGGACTAGCGGGGGGGGAGACCCAGTACTTC. Its protein is CASSQGLAGGETQYF.

This clonotype was seen ten or more times. This chain uses TRBV9 with TRBJ1-4; D is unclear. Trimming took off 2 bases at V and 10 bases at J, with 21 bases between the two ends. This CDR3 contains 16 residues. The germline V gene encodes CDR1 SGDLS and CDR2 YYNGEE. The CDR3 nucleotides read TGTGCCAGCAGCGTGAACCCTTCAGGTACCTATGGAAAACTGTTTTTT. Translating it yields CASSVNPSGTYGKLFF.

This clonotype was counted at least ten times. The rearrangement uses TRBV10-2 and TRBJ1-6; D may be TRBD1 (6 bases). V lost 2 bases, J lost 16 bases, and 12 bases lay in between. The CDR3 is made up of 12 amino acids. Germline values: CDR1 WSHSY, CDR2 SAAADI. CDR3 region: CASSERTDLLHF. In DNA, the CDR3 is TGCGCCAGCAGTGAGAGGACAGATCTTCTCCACTTT.

This clonotype was seen at least ten times. This chain connects TRBV5-1 to TRBJ2-2, with TRBD1 matching over 7 bases. The CDR3 runs to 15 residues. Germline lookup yields CDR1 SGHRS and CDR2 YFSETQ. V shed 0 bases and J 5 bases; nucleotides not matched to a gene: 4. The CDR3 sequence: CASSLVGQNTGELFF. CDR3 in DNA: TGCGCCAGCAGCTTGGTGGGACAGAATACCGGGGAGCTGTTTTTT.

This clonotype has ten or more counts. This chain joins TRBV6-5 and TRBJ1-1, with a weak D call TRBD1 (5 bases). The V end was cut by 7 bases, the J end by 9 bases, with 15 bases between. The CDR3 is made up of 12 amino acids. Germline V gene sequence: CDR1 MNHEY, CDR2 SVGAGI. CDR3: CASTDLRGKAFF. In nucleotides, the CDR3 is TGTGCCAGCACCGACCTCCGGGGGAAAGCTTTCTTT.

This clonotype occurred a few times. The CDR3 nucleotides are TGCGCCAGCAGCCAAGGCAGGGGAGCTAACTATGGCTACACCTTC. Its protein product is CASSQGRGANYGYTF. The gene calls are TRBV4-1 and TRBJ1-2, with a tentative D call TRBD1 (6 bases). The CDR3 length is 15 residues. The germline gives CDR1 MGHRA, CDR2 YSYEKL. Deletions cut 1 base from V and 0 bases from J, with 9 bases between.

The sample holds many counts of this clonotype. The chain has TRBV2 and TRBJ1-5; D perhaps matches TRBD1 (5 bases). CDR1 and CDR2 (germline): SNHLY, FYNNEI. Between the trimmed V and J ends, which lost 3 bases and 5 bases, there was a span of 11 bases. This CDR3 comprises 14 residues. CDR3 sequence: CASSEEGRDQPQHF. The CDR3, as DNA: TGTGCCAGCAGTGAGGAGGGGCGCGATCAGCCCCAGCATTTT.

The V and J genes are TRBV7-9 and TRBJ2-1; D gene ambiguous. Per the germline V gene, CDR1 is SEHNR and CDR2 is FQNEAQ (reference sequence). V was trimmed by 1 base and J by 5 bases, leaving 9 bases between them. This CDR3 contains 14 residues. The CDR3 region has the DNA TGTGCCAGCAGCTTAGAATTGGCAAACAATGAGCAGTTCTTC. Encoded protein: CASSLELANNEQFF.

The table lists this clonotype with a few counts. The chain's CDR3 is CSAREILADSLYEQYF. For the CDR3, the DNA is TGCAGTGCTAGAGAAATCTTAGCGGACAGCCTCTACGAGCAGTACTTC. The chain joins TRBV20-1 to TRBJ2-7; D is perhaps TRBD1 or TRBD2 (6 bases each). Trimming removed 0 bases at V and 3 bases at J, with 18 bases between. This CDR3 is 16 amino acids long. Germline CDR1 is DFQATT and CDR2 is SNEGSKA (reference sequence).